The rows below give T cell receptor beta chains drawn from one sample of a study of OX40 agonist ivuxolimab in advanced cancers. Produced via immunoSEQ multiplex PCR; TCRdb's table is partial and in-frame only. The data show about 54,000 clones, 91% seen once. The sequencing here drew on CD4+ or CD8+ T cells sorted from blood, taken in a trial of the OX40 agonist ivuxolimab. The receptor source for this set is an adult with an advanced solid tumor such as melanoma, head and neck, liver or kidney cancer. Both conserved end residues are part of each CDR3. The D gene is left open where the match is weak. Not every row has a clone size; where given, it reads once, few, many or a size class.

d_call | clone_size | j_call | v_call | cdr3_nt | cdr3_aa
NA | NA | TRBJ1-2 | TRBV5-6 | TGTGCCAGCAGCTCCACATCTGGCTACACCTTC | CASSSTSGYTF
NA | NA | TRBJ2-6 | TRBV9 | TGTGCCAGCAGCGCCTCCTATAGAGGACGTCCTATCTCTGGGGCCAACGTCCTGACTTTC | CASSASYRGRPISGANVLTF
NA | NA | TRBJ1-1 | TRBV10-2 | TGCGCCAGCAGTGTCCAGGGTTTGAACACTGAAGCTTTCTTT | CASSVQGLNTEAFF
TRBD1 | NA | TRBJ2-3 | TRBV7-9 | TGTGCCAGCAGCACTGGACAGGGGTTCACAGATACGCAGTATTTT | CASSTGQGFTDTQYF
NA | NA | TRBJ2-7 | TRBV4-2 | TGTGCCAGCAGCCAAGATCAAGCGGACGAGCAGTACTTC | CASSQDQADEQYF
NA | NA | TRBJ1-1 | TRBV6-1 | TGTGCCAGCACGGGCAGGGGCAGACGGGACACTGAAGCTTTCTTT | CASTGRGRRDTEAFF
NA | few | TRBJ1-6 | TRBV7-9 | TGTGCCAGCAGCGGGGGACATAATTCACCCCTCCACTTT | CASSGGHNSPLHF
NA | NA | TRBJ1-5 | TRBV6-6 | TGTGCCAGCAGCCAGGGAGAGAATCAGCCCCAGCATTTT | CASSQGENQPQHF
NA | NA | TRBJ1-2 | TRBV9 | TGTGCCAGCAGCGTAGCACCGGGGGACGTCGGCTACACCTTC | CASSVAPGDVGYTF
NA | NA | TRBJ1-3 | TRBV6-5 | TGTGCCAGCAGCAAGGGGTTTCCCTCTGGAAACACCATATATTTT | CASSKGFPSGNTIYF
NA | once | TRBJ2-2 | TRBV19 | TGTGCCAGTAGTAGGACTTCGGCGGGCACCGGGGAGCTGTTTTTT | CASSRTSAGTGELFF
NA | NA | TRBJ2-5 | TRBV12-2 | TGTGCAAGTCGCTTAGTGCGGGCTGGGGAGACCCAGTACTTC | CASRLVRAGETQYF